This is a list of T cell receptor beta chains from one sample in a study of radiation and T cells in renal cell carcinoma. Produced via immunoSEQ multiplex PCR; TCRdb's table is partial and in-frame only. Of about 150,000 clones detected, roughly nine tenths appear once; the ten largest clones hold 4.1%. The specimen was blood, collected from a patient whose treatment included radiotherapy and nephrectomy. These receptors all stem from a woman aged 65 to 85 with renal cell carcinoma. Both conserved end residues are part of each CDR3. Each record gives: V gene, clone size, J gene, D gene, CDR3 protein, CDR3 DNA. D genes are given only for firm matches. Only part of the rows carry a size: once, few, many, or a class if the clone is expanded.

>TRBV18|NA|TRBJ1-4|TRBD1
CASSPTGGQGEKLFF
TGTGCCAGCTCTCCCACAGGGGGCCAAGGTGAAAAACTGTTTTTT
>TRBV29-1|NA|TRBJ1-1|NA
CSVARGGTEAFF
TGCAGCGTTGCTAGGGGTGGGACTGAAGCTTTCTTT
>TRBV6-5|NA|TRBJ1-1|NA
CASKSSGYTEAFF
TGTGCCAGCAAGTCTAGTGGGTACACTGAAGCTTTCTTT
>TRBV7-2|NA|TRBJ2-7|NA
CASSLGTGYGGDEQYF
TGTGCCAGCAGCTTAGGTACAGGGTACGGTGGTGACGAGCAGTACTTC
>TRBV2|NA|TRBJ1-2|NA
CASSEVKGGSGYTF
TGTGCCAGCAGTGAGGTGAAGGGAGGATCGGGCTACACCTTC
>TRBV5-1|NA|TRBJ1-2|TRBD1
CASSTGTAAHGYTF
TGCGCCAGCAGCACAGGGACAGCCGCCCATGGCTACACCTTC
>TRBV7-9|NA|TRBJ2-5|NA
CASSLGQETQYF
TGTGCCAGCAGCTTGGGCCAAGAGACCCAGTACTTC
>TRBV5-4|once|TRBJ2-7|NA
CASSLAGRGEGEQYF
TGTGCCAGCAGCTTGGCCGGGCGGGGCGAAGGCGAGCAGTACTTC
>TRBV9|NA|TRBJ1-1|NA
CASSVVPGNTEAFF
TGTGCCAGCAGCGTAGTCCCAGGGAACACTGAAGCTTTCTTT
>TRBV5-8|NA|TRBJ2-7|TRBD2
CASSLFSGLPYEQYF
TGTGCCAGCAGCTTGTTCTCGGGACTACCCTACGAGCAGTACTTC